The sequence of this T cell receptor beta chain was determined in a study of T-cell reconstitution after alpha-beta-depleted transplantation in children. The study, taken as a whole, reports: Reportedly, only several hundred clones from non-depleted graft cells drove alpha-beta T-cell counts at about two months. By one year post-transplant, T-cell counts and diversity largely arose from T cells that were newly produced. TCRbeta diversity was high at day 60 in some patients (a result of surviving recipient T cells and thymic progenitors).

The CDR3 contains 12 residues. Germline assignment: CDR1 LNHDA and CDR2 SQIVND (reference sequence). After removal of 1 base from V and 16 bases from J, the junction contained 5 bases not matched to a gene. Preparation of the TCRbeta library involved a method that used unique molecular identifiers. Each CDR3 protein is one row after TCRdb ran MiXCR on the PCR reads. There are about 900,000 distinct CDR3 sequences in the sample; 25% to 30% occur only once, and roughly 27% lies in the top ten. Concerning this clonotype: Its antigen remains unknown.

The rearrangement joins TRBV19 to TRBJ2-1; 9 bases agree with TRBD2. This TCR was recovered from a boy under three years old who had a stem cell transplant for SCID, so the T cells may come from the graft donor. Sequences were derived from PBMCs, mostly from graft donor cells, sampled 360 days after TCRalphabeta/CD19-depleted stem cell transplant. CDR3: CASSIGAGGQFF. The DNA for the CDR3 is TGTGCCAGTAGTATAGGAGCGGGGGGACAATTCTTC.